This T cell receptor beta chain appears in the sequencing data of a study of beta chain features in type 1 diabetes. Overall study: Sorted cells, some 110,000,000 in number, were examined across all samples.

The authors reverse transcribed all of the isolated RNA, so sequencing captured expressed TCRB transcripts. The protocol was immunoSEQ multiplex PCR, while the TCRdb copy is restricted to in-frame clones and leaves out a portion. The sample consists of 450,000 to 600,000 clones, approximately 30% of them appearing once. What was sequenced was naive CD4+ T cells from blood. This clonotype was sampled from a man between 18 and 35 years old in good health.

The CDR3 here is CASRASYEQYF. The CDR3 nucleotides are TGTGCCAGCAGGGCTAGCTACGAGCAGTACTTC. V and J are TRBV7-9 and TRBJ2-7; D is unclear. The V gene lost 6 bases and the J gene lost 3 bases, with 6 bases spanning the gap. This CDR3 region has 11 residues. Germline V CDR1 and CDR2: SEHNR, FQNEAQ (reference sequence).